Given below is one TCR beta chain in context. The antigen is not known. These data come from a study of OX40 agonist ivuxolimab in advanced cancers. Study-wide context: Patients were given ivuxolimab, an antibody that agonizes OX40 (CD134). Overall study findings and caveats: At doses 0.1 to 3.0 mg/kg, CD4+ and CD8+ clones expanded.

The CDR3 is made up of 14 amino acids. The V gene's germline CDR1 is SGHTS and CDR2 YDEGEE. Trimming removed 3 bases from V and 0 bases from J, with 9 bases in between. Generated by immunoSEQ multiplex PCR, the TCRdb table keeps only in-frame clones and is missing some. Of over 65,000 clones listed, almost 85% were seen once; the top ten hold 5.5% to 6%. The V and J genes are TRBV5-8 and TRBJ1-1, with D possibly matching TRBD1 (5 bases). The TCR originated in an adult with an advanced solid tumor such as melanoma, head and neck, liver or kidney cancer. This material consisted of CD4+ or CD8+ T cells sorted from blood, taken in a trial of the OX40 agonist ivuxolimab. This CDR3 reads CASSWGGVNTEAFF. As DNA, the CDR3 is TGTGCCAGCAGCTGGGGGGGGGTGAACACTGAAGCTTTCTTT. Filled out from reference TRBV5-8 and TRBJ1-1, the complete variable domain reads EAGVTQSPTHLIKTRGQQATLRCSPISGHTSVYWYQQALGLGLQFLLWYDEGEERNRGNFPPRFSGRQFPNYSSELNVNALELEDSALYLCASSWGGVNTEAFFGQGTRLTVV.